This T cell receptor beta chain comes out of a study of OX40 agonist ivuxolimab in advanced cancers. Study-level background: Males comprised 70% to 90% of the group, whose mean age was approximately 60 years (range 23 to 79). Whole-study results and caveats: Expanded clones belonging to CD8+ T cells outnumbered, on average, those of CD4+.

The repertoire was sequenced with immunoSEQ multiplex PCR; TCRdb's copy has only in-frame clones and lacks some. The sample consists of 55,000 to 80,000 clones, under 90% of them appearing once. Turning to this clone: The antigen remains unidentified.

J was trimmed by 2 bases and V by 4 bases; bases with no gene match: 1. Germline-derived CDR1 and CDR2 are GTSNPN and SVGIG (reference sequence). The CDR3 is made up of 13 amino acids. J is TRBJ2-1 and V is TRBV30; 8 bases fit TRBD2. The receptor's source is an adult with an advanced solid tumor such as melanoma, head and neck, liver or kidney cancer. The sample here was CD4+ or CD8+ T cells sorted from blood, taken in a trial of the OX40 agonist ivuxolimab. In DNA form, the CDR3 reads TGTGCCTGGACGCGGGGGGCCTACAATGAGCAGTTCTTC. This gives the protein CAWTRGAYNEQFF.